This T cell receptor beta chain was captured in a study of T cells in Graves' hyperthyroidism and ophthalmopathy (dated 2019 in TCRdb). Regarding the study in general: Peripheral blood samples were taken at the time of initial diagnosis, prior to any treatment. To identify TCR V-J signatures that set the groups apart, the researchers used a discovery cohort of about a hundred patients, made up of 40 to 45 with Graves' ophthalmopathy and some 56 with stable Graves' hyperthyroidism. An independent validation cohort of under 20 hyperthyroidism patients and about 15 patients who later progressed to ophthalmopathy tested prospective prediction of ophthalmopathy. The roughly 90 discovery patients were divided at random into training and test sets in a 7:3 ratio. The study also compared thyroid tissue and blood T-cell repertoires from about 6 Graves' hyperthyroidism patients. After blood sampling, hyperthyroidism patients were treated with methimazole at a starting dose of 30 mg daily, and ophthalmopathy patients were treated with high-dose intravenous methylprednisolone. The paper describes TCR Vbeta CDR3 sequencing of about 140 peripheral blood samples, made up of around 41 ophthalmopathy patients, roughly 80 hyperthyroidism patients and around 17 progressor patients.

There are a few counts of this clonotype. Its recognized antigen is unknown. There are no base qualities to consult, and no much larger clone falls within one base. TCR beta CDR3 regions were amplified from RNA transcripts. A first-round RT-PCR of the TCR CDR3 used the HTBI primer set with the Qiagen OneStep RT-PCR kit. A second multiplex PCR round built the libraries, followed by size selection and purification. Paired-end sequencing of the libraries was performed with 100 bp reads on an Illumina HiSeq2000. The original methods were these. Raw data were processed with SOAPnuke, discarding reads with adapters, uncalled bases, mean Phred below 15, or no exact constant-primer or identifier match. High-quality paired reads were merged with COPE v1.2.5, and unique nucleotide sequences were defined as clonotypes. MiTCR v1.1 was used to align the clonotypes against IMGT TRBV, TRBD and TRBJ reference segments. Analysis was restricted to V-J combinations with a frequency above 0.0001, which covered approximately 99% of repertoires. A TCS score was defined as the ratio between F50 (clonal expansion) and ExV (chaos), using BLOSUM62-based TCRdist between CDR3 peptides within each V-J. Welch's t-statistics and random forest reduced around 520 V-J features to 13, which were used in a naive Bayes classifier (R e1071). The public reads were quality trimmed at Q25 with fastp and then assembled into clones with MiXCR by TCRdb, keeping productive beta chains. Each CDR3 protein appears once, grouped with its most common genes and DNA. TCRdb assigned the V and J calls; the authors' analysis was not used. Counted in this sample were around 200,000 distinct CDR3 sequences; around 20% of them appeared once. About 48% of the sample is taken by the ten largest.

The research as a whole found: Ophthalmopathy was separated from stable hyperthyroidism by a 13 V-J signature model, with 85% to 90% sensitivity and just over 81% specificity obtained in cross-validation and 80%/75% obtained in testing. Sample size was not statistically predetermined, and blinding of investigators to group allocation was not performed. During validation, the model predicted progression to ophthalmopathy a median of around 7 months ahead of onset, with more than 60% sensitivity and about 75% specificity. Most expanded thyroid clonotypes (frequency above 0.001) were also detected in blood, a finding suggesting that blood repertoires may reflect thyroid immune responses.

Stable Graves' hyperthyroidism was defined as no progression to ophthalmopathy during 18 months of follow-up. The hyperthyroidism patients were between 18 and 65 years old and newly diagnosed, with a disease duration of less than 2 months. Any patient with an uncontrolled infection, another autoimmune disease, pregnancy or lactation was excluded. Diagnoses were established on the basis of clinical symptoms, serum thyroxine and TRAb, thyroid ultrasound, and orbital computed tomography. PBMCs were isolated from about 9.1 ml of fresh peripheral blood by Ficoll-Paque density gradient centrifugation. Total RNA was extracted with Trizol reagent, and quality was checked on an Agilent 2100 Bioanalyzer. Sequences SGHKS (CDR1) and YYEKEE (CDR2) are obtained from the germline V gene (reference sequence). From cysteine to phenylalanine, the CDR3 is 14 amino acids long. Only the CDR3 region is kept as DNA, spanning 42 bases read in frame from base 1. Here V drops 5 bases and J drops 3 bases, and the junction holds 6 bases not matched to any gene.

The sample comprised blood. This TCR came from a middle-aged man with Graves' hyperthyroidism. The chain joins TRBV5-5 to TRBJ1-1; TRBD1 fits 8 bases in the junction. For the CDR3, the sequence is CASSSDREDTEAFF. The nucleotide sequence reads TGTGCCAGCAGTTCGGACAGGGAGGACACTGAAGCTTTCTTT.